This entry lists 15 T cell receptor beta chains sequenced from one sample in a study of CD8 T cells in Susac syndrome. RNA amounts of about 0.5 to 1 ug underwent reverse transcription with random hexamers. TCRdb recomputed calls from the immunoSEQ multiplex PCR reads with MiXCR, one row per CDR3 protein. The sample has about 71,000 distinct CDR3 sequences; nearly 96% are singletons. What was sequenced was CD4+ T cells from PBMCs. These receptors all come from a human donor with multiple sclerosis.

The chain recombines TRBV5-1 with TRBJ2-7; no clear D gene. CDR3 size: 13 residues. V lost 4 bases and J 3 bases, leaving 11 bases between the germline ends. CDR1 and CDR2 from the germline V gene are SGHRS and YFSETQ. As DNA, the CDR3 is TGCGCCAGCAGCCATTCGACGGGCTACGAGCAGTACTTC. As protein: CASSHSTGYEQYF. Based on the CDR3 plus reference TRBV5-1 and TRBJ2-7, the full variable domain is KAGVTQTPRYLIKTRGQQVTLSCSPISGHRSVSWYQQTPGQGLQFLFEYFSETQRNKGNFPGRFSGRQFSNSRSEMNVSTLELGDSALYLCASSHSTGYEQYFGPGTRLTVT.

This chain joins TRBV5-6 and TRBJ2-5; D remains ambiguous. There are 15 residues in the CDR3. Germline CDR1 is SGHDT and CDR2 is YYEEEE. V gave up 4 bases and J gave up 5 bases, with 18 bases separating them. The CDR3 DNA reads TGTGCCAGCAGCCCACACCGCCAGGCCGAGGAGACCCAGTACTTC. It codes for CASSPHRQAEETQYF.

The rearrangement joins TRBV7-9 to TRBJ2-1, with D perhaps being TRBD1 or TRBD2 (6 bases each). Germline lookup yields CDR1 SEHNR and CDR2 FQNEAQ (reference sequence). The length of the CDR3 is 15 residues. The ends were cut back, 5 bases at V and 2 bases at J, with 13 bases in the middle. CDR3 sequence reads: CASSPRGAAYNEQFF. DNA of the CDR3: TGTGCCAGCAGCCCGAGGGGGGCAGCCTACAATGAGCAGTTCTTC.

The rearrangement links TRBV4-1 to TRBJ2-1; 9 bases are a match to TRBD2. The germline V gene encodes CDR1 MGHRA and CDR2 YSYEKL. V was clipped by 5 bases and J by 7 bases; unmatched bases: 3. CDR3 size: 13 residues. DNA of the CDR3: TGCGCCAGCAGCTCGCGGGGGGGTAATGAGCAGTTCTTC. It is translated as CASSSRGGNEQFF.

V and J are TRBV5-1 and TRBJ2-1; a possible D gene is TRBD2 (7 bases). V lost 0 bases and J lost 9, with 16 bases in between. This CDR3 contains 15 residues. Germline V gene lookup returns CDR1 SGHRS and CDR2 YFSETQ. The CDR3 reads CASSLATGRGGEQFF. The CDR3 DNA follows: TGCGCCAGCAGCTTGGCCACAGGGAGGGGCGGTGAGCAGTTCTTC.

This chain links TRBV30 with TRBJ2-5; 8 nucleotides agree with TRBD2. After removal of 7 bases from V and 3 bases from J, the junction contained 7 bases not matched to a gene. The CDR3 has 13 amino acids. CDR1 is GTSNPN and CDR2 is SVGIG in the germline V gene (reference sequence). The CDR3 protein is CASTGLVKETQYF. The CDR3 DNA reads as TGTGCCTCCACGGGACTAGTTAAAGAGACCCAGTACTTC.

This sequence joins TRBV20-1 and TRBJ1-6; 8 nucleotides line up with TRBD1. V trimming: 3 bases; J trimming: 9 bases; junction bases outside the gene matches: 4. CDR1 and CDR2 (germline): DFQATT, SNEGSKA (reference sequence). This CDR3 comprises 13 residues. The CDR3 coding sequence is TGCAGTGCTAGGAGGCAGGGGGCTTCACCCCTCCACTTT. It codes for CSARRQGASPLHF.

This chain joins TRBV7-9 and TRBJ2-2; 8 nucleotides line up with TRBD1. Per germline, CDR1 SEHNR and CDR2 FQNEAQ (reference sequence). The length of the CDR3 is 16 residues. The junction had 9 bases not matched to a gene; V was cut back by 5 bases and J by 4 bases. DNA for the CDR3: TGTGCCAGCAGCCCCGGACAGGGTTCAGTCACCGGGGAGCTGTTTTTT. This sequence encodes CASSPGQGSVTGELFF.

V usage is TRBV5-1 and J usage is TRBJ2-5; weak D call: TRBD2 (6 bases). Germline V lookup: CDR1 SGHRS, CDR2 YFSETQ. The V and J ends lost 5 bases and 0 bases respectively, with 14 bases between them. The CDR3 length is 15 residues. Written as DNA, the CDR3 is TGCGCCAGCAGTCCGGAGGGGTCGTACCAAGAGACCCAGTACTTC. Translation: CASSPEGSYQETQYF.

The J gene is TRBJ2-5, the V gene TRBV11-2, with 7 bases that match TRBD1. V dropped 4 bases and J dropped 7; count of bases not matched to a gene: 6. Germline assignment: CDR1 SGHAT and CDR2 FQNNGV. The CDR3 length is 13 residues. The CDR3 spells CASSSGTAGTQYF. In DNA form, the CDR3 reads TGTGCCAGCAGCTCTGGGACAGCCGGGACCCAGTACTTC.

The V call is TRBV12-3 or TRBV12-4, the J call TRBJ2-5, with 13 bases that match TRBD2. Trimming at V came to 6 bases and at J to 1 base, leaving 5 bases not matched to a gene. This CDR3 is built from 16 residues. The CDR3 loop reads CASSRTSGGPQETQYF. CDR3 in DNA: TGTGCCAGCAGCCGGACTAGCGGGGGACCCCAAGAGACCCAGTACTTC.

The chain has TRBV5-4 and TRBJ2-7; 9 bases match TRBD1. V was pared by 4 bases and J by 0 bases, with 5 bases of the junction left unmatched. Germline CDR1 and CDR2: SGHNT and YYREEE (reference sequence). The CDR3 consists of 15 residues. The CDR3 region is CASSPTGGYSYEQYF. CDR3 bases: TGTGCCAGCAGCCCGACAGGGGGATACTCCTACGAGCAGTACTTC. The complete variable domain, with remaining parts taken from reference TRBV5-4 and TRBJ2-7, reads ETGVTQSPTHLIKTRGQQVTLRCSSQSGHNTVSWYQQALGQGPQFIFQYYREEENGRGNFPPRFSGLQFPNYSSELNVNALELDDSALYLCASSPTGGYSYEQYFGPGTRLTVT.

This chain joins TRBV25-1 and TRBJ2-7; D is unclear. V dropped 5 bases and J dropped 4 bases, with 9 bases sitting between them. Germline CDR1 and CDR2: MGHDK and SYGVNS. The CDR3 has 12 amino acids. The CDR3 coding sequence is TGTGCCAGCAGTCAAGCATGGTACGAGCAGTACTTC. It yields the protein CASSQAWYEQYF.

The table lists this clonotype with a count of one. The DNA of the CDR3 is TGTGCCAGCAGTCCCGGGACACGAGCTAGCACAGATACGCAGTATTTT. It codes for CASSPGTRASTDTQYF. The chain has TRBV12-3 or TRBV12-4 and TRBJ2-3, with D perhaps matching TRBD1 (6 bases). This CDR3 has 16 amino acids. Trimming stripped 5 bases from V and 0 bases from J, with 15 bases between.

V usage is TRBV20-1 and J usage is TRBJ2-5; D possibly corresponds to TRBD2 (7 bases). V lost 5 bases, J lost 2 bases, and 9 bases lay in between. Germline lookup yields CDR1 DFQATT and CDR2 SNEGSKA (reference sequence). The CDR3 has 12 amino acids. The chain's CDR3 is CSAGGAQETQYF. CDR3 coding DNA: TGCAGTGCTGGGGGGGCACAAGAGACCCAGTACTTC.